These 10 T cell receptor beta chains were all obtained from the same sample, sequenced in a study of cytomegalovirus exposure and HLA in healthy donors. A multiplex PCR was run with 60 Vbeta primers and 13 Jbeta primers. Profiled with immunoSEQ multiplex PCR; TCRdb holds only in-frame clones, not every one. The table records about 190,000 clones, roughly 80% of them present only once. Sequenced material: PBMCs. These receptors were taken from a woman aged 18-29 years in good health and CMV-seronegative.

The genes are TRBV9 and TRBJ1-5; D is unclear. The V gene lost 4 bases and the J gene lost 3 bases, with 11 bases spanning the gap. The CDR3 covers 14 residues. From germline, CDR1 is SGDLS and CDR2 YYNGEE. The CDR3 loop reads CASSSNSVNQPQHF. CDR3 sequence (DNA): TGTGCCAGCAGCTCAAATTCGGTCAATCAGCCCCAGCATTTT.

The J gene is TRBJ2-5, the V gene TRBV19, with D perhaps matching TRBD2 (6 bases). Between the trimmed V and J ends, which lost 6 bases and 4 bases, there was a span of 12 bases. The CDR3 spans 13 residues. Per the germline V gene, CDR1 is LNHDA and CDR2 is SQIVND (reference sequence). CDR3 loop: CASRVSGGETQYF. CDR3 sequence (DNA): TGTGCCAGTAGGGTTAGCGGAGGAGAGACCCAGTACTTC.

J is TRBJ2-2 and V is TRBV10-1; D uncertain. With 2 bases removed from V and 6 bases from J, the gap between germline ends came to 13 bases. This CDR3 region has 15 residues. Germline V lookup: CDR1 WNHNN, CDR2 SYGVQD (reference sequence). The CDR3 reads CASSEVPLLAGELFF. For the CDR3, the DNA is TGCGCCAGCAGTGAGGTCCCTCTACTTGCCGGGGAGCTGTTTTTT.

The rearrangement uses TRBV9 and TRBJ1-1; 9 nucleotides line up with TRBD1. Germline trimming cut 4 bases from V and 1 base from J; bases unmatched to any gene: 5. The CDR3 is 15 amino acids. Germline-derived CDR1 and CDR2 are SGDLS and YYNGEE. The DNA of the CDR3 is TGTGCCAGCAGCCTTACAGGGGGCGAGAACACTGAAGCTTTCTTT. It is translated as CASSLTGGENTEAFF.

The chain combines TRBV7-9 with TRBJ2-7; 10 bases map to TRBD1. This CDR3 region has 15 residues. The V segment lost 5 bases and the J segment 6 bases; nucleotides outside the gene matches: 10. CDR1 and CDR2 from the germline V gene are SEHNR and FQNEAQ (reference sequence). CDR3 protein: CASSRSGQGFLEQYF. The CDR3 DNA sequence: TGTGCCAGCAGCCGCTCGGGACAGGGGTTTCTCGAGCAGTACTTC.

V is TRBV4-1 and J is TRBJ2-7; tentatively, D is TRBD2 (5 bases). V was shortened by 0 bases and J by 2 bases, with 17 bases between the two germline ends. The germline V gene encodes CDR1 MGHRA and CDR2 YSYEKL. The CDR3 sequence is 17 residues long. This chain's CDR3 is CASSQELGAFRTYEQYF. The CDR3 region has the DNA TGCGCCAGCAGCCAAGAGTTGGGAGCATTCCGAACCTACGAGCAGTACTTC.

The genes are TRBV5-8 and TRBJ1-2; 10 positions match TRBD1. The CDR3 is made up of 16 amino acids. The germline CDR1 and CDR2 sequences are SGHTS and YDEGEE. The V segment lost 0 bases and the J segment 4 bases; nucleotides outside the gene matches: 6. CDR3 bases: TGTGCCAGCAGCTTGGTCGCCGGGACAGGGGCCTATGGCTACACCTTC. Protein sequence: CASSLVAGTGAYGYTF.

The rearrangement joins TRBV28 to TRBJ1-3; 9 nucleotides align to TRBD1. Germline CDR1 reads MDHEN; CDR2 reads SYDVKM. The CDR3 totals 16 residues. J lost 0 bases, V lost 5 bases, and 5 bases had no gene match. CDR3 sequence (DNA): TGTGCCAGCAGTCCCTACAGGGGGCTCTCTGGAAACACCATATATTTT. The encoded protein is CASSPYRGLSGNTIYF.

The V and J genes are TRBV9 and TRBJ1-1; 9 nucleotides align to TRBD1. Germline V gene sequence: CDR1 SGDLS, CDR2 YYNGEE. Trimming removed 3 bases from V and 0 bases from J; junction bases left unmatched: 9. CDR3 length: 17 amino acids. CDR3 sequence: CASSGLPDRGMNTEAFF. CDR3 coding DNA: TGTGCCAGCAGCGGACTACCTGACAGGGGGATGAACACTGAAGCTTTCTTT. Looking up the rest from reference TRBV9 and TRBJ1-1 gives the full variable domain: DSGVTQTPKHLITATGQRVTLRCSPRSGDLSVYWYQQSLDQGLQFLIQYYNGEERAKGNILERFSAQQFPDLHSELNLSSLELGDSALYFCASSGLPDRGMNTEAFFGQGTRLTVV.

The genes are TRBV6-5 and TRBJ2-2, with a weak D call TRBD2 (5 bases). Germline values: CDR1 MNHEY, CDR2 SVGAGI. The V end was cut by 7 bases, the J end by 5 bases, with 11 bases between. The CDR3 length is 13 residues. This CDR3 is CASTTGWTGELFF. The DNA for the CDR3 is TGTGCCAGCACCACGGGGTGGACCGGGGAGCTGTTTTTT.